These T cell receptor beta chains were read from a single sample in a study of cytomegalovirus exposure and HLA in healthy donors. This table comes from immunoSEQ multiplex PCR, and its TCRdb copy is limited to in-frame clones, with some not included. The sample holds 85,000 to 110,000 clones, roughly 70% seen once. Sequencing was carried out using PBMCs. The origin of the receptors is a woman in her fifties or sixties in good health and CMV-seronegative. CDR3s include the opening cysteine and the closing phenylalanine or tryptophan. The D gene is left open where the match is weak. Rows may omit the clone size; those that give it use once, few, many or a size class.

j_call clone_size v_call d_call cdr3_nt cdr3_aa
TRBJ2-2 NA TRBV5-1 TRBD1 TGCGCCAGCAGCGCAGGGACAGGGCCGGGCACCGGGGAGCTGTTTTTT CASSAGTGPGTGELFF
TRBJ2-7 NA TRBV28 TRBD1 TGTGCCAGCCGTACCGGGACAGGGGCCTACGAGCAGTACTTC CASRTGTGAYEQYF
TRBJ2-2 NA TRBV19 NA TGTGCCAGTAGTCGGTCAGGAGGGGCCGGGGAGCTGTTTTTT CASSRSGGAGELFF
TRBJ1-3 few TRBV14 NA TGTGCCAGCAGCCAAGCCCAGGAACTCATCTCTGGAAACACCATATATTTT CASSQAQELISGNTIYF
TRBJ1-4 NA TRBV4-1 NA TGCGCCAGCAGCCAAGCGTTTTCTGCAACTAATGAAAAACTGTTTTTT CASSQAFSATNEKLFF
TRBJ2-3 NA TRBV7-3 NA TGTGCCAGCAGCTTAAATCCAGGAAGCACAGATACGCAGTATTTT CASSLNPGSTDTQYF
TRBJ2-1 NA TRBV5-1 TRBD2 TGCGCCAGCAGCTTGGGGGCTAGCGGGACCCCGAGCAATGAGCAGTTCTTC CASSLGASGTPSNEQFF
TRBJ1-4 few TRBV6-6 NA TGTGCCAGCAGTTCCTTCTCTGTACGGGGAAATGAAAAACTGTTTTTT CASSSFSVRGNEKLFF
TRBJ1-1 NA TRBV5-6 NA TGTGCCAGCAGCTTTGGACAAAGCACTGAAGCTTTCTTT CASSFGQSTEAFF
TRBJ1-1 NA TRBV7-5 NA TGTGCCAGAAGCTTAGTAGTTTTGGAGGTCAAACCTCAGAACTTGAACACTGAAGCTTTCTTT CARSLVVLEVKPQNLNTEAFF
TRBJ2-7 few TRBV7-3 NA TGTGCCAGCAGTGGCGGTTCGCGACCCTACGAGCAGTACTTC CASSGGSRPYEQYF
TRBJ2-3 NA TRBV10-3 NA TGTGCCATCAGGACACAGGGGGGGACAGATACGCAGTATTTT CAIRTQGGTDTQYF
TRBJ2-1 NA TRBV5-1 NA TGCGCCAGCAGCTCGGGCAATGAGCAGTTCTTC CASSSGNEQFF
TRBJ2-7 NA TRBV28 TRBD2 TGTGCCAGCAGTTTTCTTATTGGACTAGCGGGAGGATCCTACGAGCAGTACTTC CASSFLIGLAGGSYEQYF
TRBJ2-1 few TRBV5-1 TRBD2 TGCGCCAGCAGCTTAGAACTAGCGGGGGGGAATGAGCAGTTCTTC CASSLELAGGNEQFF
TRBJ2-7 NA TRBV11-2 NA TGTGCCAGCAGCTTAGATATGACAGGTTCCCTTTCTCGGCGGTACGAGCAGTACTTC CASSLDMTGSLSRRYEQYF
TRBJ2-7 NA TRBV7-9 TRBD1 TGTGCCAGCACCCCCCCCTCACAGGGGTCCTACGAGCAGTACTTC CASTPPSQGSYEQYF
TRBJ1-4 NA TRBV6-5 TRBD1 TGTGCCAGCAGTTACCGTGACAGGGTATCGGGAAAACTGTTTTTT CASSYRDRVSGKLFF
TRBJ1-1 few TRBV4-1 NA TGCGCCAGCAGCTCGACAGGTGCCAGGAACACTGAAGCTTTCTTT CASSSTGARNTEAFF
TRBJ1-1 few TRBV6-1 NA TGTGCCAGCAATCTGCTGGAGGCTGGAGCTTTCTTT CASNLLEAGAFF
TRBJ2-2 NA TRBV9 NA TGTGCCAGCAGCGTCCAGGGTTCGTCGTCCGGGGAGCTGTTTTTT CASSVQGSSSGELFF
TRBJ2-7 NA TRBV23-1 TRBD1 TGCGCCAGCAGCCCAAATAATCAAATGTTCGGGACAGCCTCCTACGAGCAGTACTTC CASSPNNQMFGTASYEQYF
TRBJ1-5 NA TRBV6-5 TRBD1 TGTGCCAGCAGCCATGGGACAGGGGGCAATCAGCCCCAGCATTTT CASSHGTGGNQPQHF
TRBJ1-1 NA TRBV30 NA TGTGCCTGGAGTGCGGGAGGGAGTGCTGAAGCTTTCTTT CAWSAGGSAEAFF
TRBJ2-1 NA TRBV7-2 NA TGTGCCAGCAGCTTAGTTGCAGGGCACAATGAGCAGTTCTTC CASSLVAGHNEQFF
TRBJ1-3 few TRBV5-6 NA TGTGCCAGCAGCATAGGACACCCGGACTCTGGAAACACCATATATTTT CASSIGHPDSGNTIYF
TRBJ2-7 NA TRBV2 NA TGTGCCAGCGGACAGAATACCTACGAGCAGTACTTC CASGQNTYEQYF
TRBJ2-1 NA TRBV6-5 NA TGTGCCAGCAGTACCTCCACAGGCAATGAGCAGTTCTTC CASSTSTGNEQFF
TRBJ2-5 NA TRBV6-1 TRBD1 TGTGCCAGCAGTGAAAGGCCGACAGGGGGCATGGAGACCCAGTACTTC CASSERPTGGMETQYF
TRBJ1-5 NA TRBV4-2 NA TGTGCCAGCAGCCAAGAACTTCCAGGACAGACTAATAGCAATCAGCCCCAGCATTTT CASSQELPGQTNSNQPQHF
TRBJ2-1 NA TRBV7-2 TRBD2 TGTGCCAGCAGCTCCGGGGTGGGCGGGAGCGATGAGCAGTTCTTC CASSSGVGGSDEQFF
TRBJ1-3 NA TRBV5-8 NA TGTGCCAGCAGCCCCCTTTTCGGACGGGGAACAGACACCATATATTTT CASSPLFGRGTDTIYF
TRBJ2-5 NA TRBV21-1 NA TGTGCCAGCAACATGGACAGGGACCTCATAGAGACCCAGTACTTC CASNMDRDLIETQYF
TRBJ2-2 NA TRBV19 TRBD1 TGTGCCAGTAGGACCGGGACAGTCCCCGGGGAGCTGTTTTTT CASRTGTVPGELFF
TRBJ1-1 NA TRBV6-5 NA TGTGCCAGCAGTTTACAGGATCCAAACACTGAAGCTTTCTTT CASSLQDPNTEAFF
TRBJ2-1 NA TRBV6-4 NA TGTGCCAGCAGCCCAATGTGGGGGGTCAATGAGCAGTTCTTC CASSPMWGVNEQFF
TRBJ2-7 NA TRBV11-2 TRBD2 TGTGCCAGCAGCTTATCGGGACTATGGTCCGAGCAGTACTTC CASSLSGLWSEQYF
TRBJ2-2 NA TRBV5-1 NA TGCGCCAGCAGCTTGGCGGGAGCCAACACCGGGGAGCTGTTTTTT CASSLAGANTGELFF
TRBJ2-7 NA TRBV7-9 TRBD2 TGTGCCAGCAGCTTAGGACTAGCGGGAAGCTACGAGCAGTACTTC CASSLGLAGSYEQYF
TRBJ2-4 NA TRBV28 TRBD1 TGTGCCAGCAATAGACAGGGGGCGAACATTCAGTACTTC CASNRQGANIQYF
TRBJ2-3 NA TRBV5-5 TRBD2 TGTGCCAGCAGCTTGGCTAGCGGGGACACAGATACGCAGTATTTT CASSLASGDTDTQYF
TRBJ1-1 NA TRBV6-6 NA TGTGCCAGCATTAGACAGTTAAACACTGAAGCTTTCTTT CASIRQLNTEAFF
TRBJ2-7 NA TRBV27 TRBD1 TGTGCCAGCAGAAGGACAGGGGCCTACGAGCAGTACTTC CASRRTGAYEQYF
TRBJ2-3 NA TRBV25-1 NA TGTGCCAGCAGAGGTACGGGGATCGCAGATACGCAGTATTTT CASRGTGIADTQYF
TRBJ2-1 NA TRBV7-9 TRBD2 TGTGCCAGCAGCTTAGGAGCGACTAGCGGGGGACCCAATGAGCAGTTCTTC CASSLGATSGGPNEQFF
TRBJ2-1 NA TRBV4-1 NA TGCGCCAGCAGCCAAGATGTGGGGGGTAGCTCCTACAATGAGCAGTTCTTC CASSQDVGGSSYNEQFF
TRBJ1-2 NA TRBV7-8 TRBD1 TGTGCCAGCAGCACCCGAATCCTGGGACAGGGTAGCGATGGCTACACCTTC CASSTRILGQGSDGYTF
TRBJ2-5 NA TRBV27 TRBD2 TGTGCCAGCAGACTAGCGGGGGTAGAGACCCAGTACTTC CASRLAGVETQYF
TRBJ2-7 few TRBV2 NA TGTGCCAGCAGTGTCGGTTACGGCTACGAGCAGTACTTC CASSVGYGYEQYF
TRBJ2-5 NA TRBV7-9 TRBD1 TGTGCCAGCAGCATACAGGGGGTCGAGACCCAGTACTTC CASSIQGVETQYF
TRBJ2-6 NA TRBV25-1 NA TGTGCCACCCAACCTACAGGGATTGCTGGGGCCAACGTCCTGACTTTC CATQPTGIAGANVLTF
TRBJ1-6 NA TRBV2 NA TGTGCCAGCAGGTCGCAGGGATTCTCCGCACCCCTCCACTTT CASRSQGFSAPLHF
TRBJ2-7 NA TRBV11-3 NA TGTGCCAGCAGCGTCCAGGGCTACGAGCAGTACTTC CASSVQGYEQYF
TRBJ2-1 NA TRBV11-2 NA TGTGCCAGCAGCTTAGACCACGGGGGAAATGAGCAGTTCTTC CASSLDHGGNEQFF
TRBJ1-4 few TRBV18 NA TGTGCCAGCTCCCGCCGGGGTACTGGAGGGCAGACTAATGAAAAACTGTTTTTT CASSRRGTGGQTNEKLFF
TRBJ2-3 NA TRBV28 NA TGTGCCAGCATCTTGCGGGGAGCGACAGATACGCAGTATTTT CASILRGATDTQYF
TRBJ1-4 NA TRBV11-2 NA TGTGCCAGCAGGGCCCAATGGGGAGGGGATGAAAAACTGTTTTTT CASRAQWGGDEKLFF
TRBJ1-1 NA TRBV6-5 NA TGTGCCAGCAGTTACTCGAGGGCGAACACTGAAGCTTTCTTT CASSYSRANTEAFF
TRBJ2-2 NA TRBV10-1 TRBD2 TGCGCCAGCAGTGATCCGGGACTAGCGGGGATGAACACCGGGGAGCTGTTTTTT CASSDPGLAGMNTGELFF